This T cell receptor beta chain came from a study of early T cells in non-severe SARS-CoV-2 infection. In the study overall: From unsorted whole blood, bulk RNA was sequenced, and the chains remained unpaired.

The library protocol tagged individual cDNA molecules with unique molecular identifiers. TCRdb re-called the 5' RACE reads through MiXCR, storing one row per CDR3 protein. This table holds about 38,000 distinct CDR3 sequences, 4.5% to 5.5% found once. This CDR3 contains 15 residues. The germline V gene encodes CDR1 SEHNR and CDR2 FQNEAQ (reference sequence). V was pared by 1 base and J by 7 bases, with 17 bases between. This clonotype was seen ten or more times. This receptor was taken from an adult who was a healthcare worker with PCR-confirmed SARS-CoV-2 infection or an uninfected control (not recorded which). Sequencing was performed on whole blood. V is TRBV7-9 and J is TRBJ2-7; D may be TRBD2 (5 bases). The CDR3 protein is CASSLERPDLGEQYF. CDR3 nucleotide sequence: TGTGCCAGCAGCTTAGAGCGGCCGGATCTCGGGGAGCAGTACTTC.